The next 2 T cell receptor beta chains were all read from a single sample in a study of shared clonotypes between healthy human individuals. Method: immunoSEQ multiplex PCR; TCRdb's copy keeps in-frame clones and lacks some. The top ten hold about 0.39% of the sample, which has a few million clones, 93% seen once. Sequenced: naive CD4+ T cells from PBMCs. Subset: CD45RA+ positively selected. The receptor source for this set is a man aged 18-30 years in good health. Some clones in this sample may be carry-over from other donors' samples.

The rearrangement links TRBV30 to TRBJ2-1, with TRBD2 matching 13 bases. Unmatched junction bases numbered 12, after V lost 5 bases and J lost 8 bases. Germline V gene lookup returns CDR1 GTSNPN and CDR2 SVGIG (reference sequence). This CDR3 is 16 amino acids long. CDR3 loop: CAWLARTSGRKDEQFF. In DNA form, the CDR3 reads TGTGCCTGGCTAGCAAGGACTAGCGGGAGAAAGGATGAGCAGTTCTTC.

The chain is built from TRBV30 and TRBJ2-1; tentative D call: TRBD1 (6 bases). Trimming pared 1 base from V and 16 bases from J, leaving 14 bases between. The germline CDR1 and CDR2 sequences are GTSNPN and SVGIG (reference sequence). The CDR3 runs to 11 residues. CDR3 amino acids: CAWSGRGPLFF. In DNA, the CDR3 is TGTGCCTGGAGTGGCAGGGGACCTTTATTCTTC.